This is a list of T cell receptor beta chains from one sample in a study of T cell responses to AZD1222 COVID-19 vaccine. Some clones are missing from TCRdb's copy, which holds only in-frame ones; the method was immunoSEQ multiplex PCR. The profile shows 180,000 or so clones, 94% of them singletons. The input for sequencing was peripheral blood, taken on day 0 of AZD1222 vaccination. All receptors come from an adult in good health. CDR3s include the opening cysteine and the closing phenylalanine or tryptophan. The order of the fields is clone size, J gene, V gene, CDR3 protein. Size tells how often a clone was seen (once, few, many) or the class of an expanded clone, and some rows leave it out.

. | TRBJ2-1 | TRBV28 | CASSLTGRGGYNEQFF
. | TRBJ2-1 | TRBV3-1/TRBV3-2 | CASSRRGLDLYNEQFF
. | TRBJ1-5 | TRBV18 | CASSPRADQPQHF
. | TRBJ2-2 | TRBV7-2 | CASSFISGTNTGELFF
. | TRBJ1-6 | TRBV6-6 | CASSPSNSPLHF
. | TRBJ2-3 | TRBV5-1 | CASSGGKTDTQYF
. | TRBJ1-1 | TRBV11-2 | CASSLRRGMNTEAFF
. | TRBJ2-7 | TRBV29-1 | CSVEDPGQMSYEQYF
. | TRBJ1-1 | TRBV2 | CASREGLGYRTEAFF
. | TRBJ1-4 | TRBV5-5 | CASRKEGTDEKLFF
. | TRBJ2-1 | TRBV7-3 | CASSFGSRGYNEQFF
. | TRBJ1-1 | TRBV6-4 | CASSEGRGTEAFF
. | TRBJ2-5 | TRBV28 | CASSSRGPVETQYF
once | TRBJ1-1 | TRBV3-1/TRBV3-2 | CASSQERGLLNTEAFF
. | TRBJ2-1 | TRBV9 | CASSIQGGKGYNEQFF
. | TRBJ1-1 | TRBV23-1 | CASMVWGRNPEAFF
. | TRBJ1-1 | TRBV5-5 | CASKVRTAMVRTEAFF
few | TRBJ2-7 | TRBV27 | CASSLDRSGEQYF
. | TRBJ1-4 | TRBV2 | CASSLQGSEKLFF
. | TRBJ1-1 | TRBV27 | CASSLRTERGTEAFF
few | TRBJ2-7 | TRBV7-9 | CASSLKEGFSSYEQYF
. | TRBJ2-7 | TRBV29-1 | CSASIDRRGEQYF
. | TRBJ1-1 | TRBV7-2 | CASSSRFSSNTFF
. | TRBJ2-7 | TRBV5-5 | CASSWGQGASEQYF
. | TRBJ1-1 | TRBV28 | CASSAPGPSRMNTEAFF
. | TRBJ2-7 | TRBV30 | CAWTLTGAGNYEQYF
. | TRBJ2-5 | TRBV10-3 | CAMGLSAGETQYF
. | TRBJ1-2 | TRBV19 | CASSTDLRMGYTF
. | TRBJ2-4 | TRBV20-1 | CSASIGGKNIQYF
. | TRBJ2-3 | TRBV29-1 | CSVGGRRDTQYF
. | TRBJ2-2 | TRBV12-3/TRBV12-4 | CASSRAAGELFF
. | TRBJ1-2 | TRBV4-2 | CASSQVDRSNYGYTF
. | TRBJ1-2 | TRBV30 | CAWKSPLKVNF
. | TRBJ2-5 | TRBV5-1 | CASSLGGTAYGTQYF
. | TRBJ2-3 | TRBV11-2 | CASSINIRADTQYF
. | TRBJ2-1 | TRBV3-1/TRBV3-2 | CASSLPSLGKYNEQFF
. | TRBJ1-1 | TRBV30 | CAWSRQLNTEAFF
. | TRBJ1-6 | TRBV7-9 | CASSPNLQKGNSPLHF
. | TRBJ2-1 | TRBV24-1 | CATSDSSVAADSYNEQFF
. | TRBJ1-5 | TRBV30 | CAASGVTANQPQHF
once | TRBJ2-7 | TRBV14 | CASSRGSGLLKDGEQYF
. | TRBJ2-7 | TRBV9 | CASSLSGQGAGEQYF
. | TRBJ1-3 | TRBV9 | CASSVTAGNTIYF
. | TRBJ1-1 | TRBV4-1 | CASSPWSNTEAFF
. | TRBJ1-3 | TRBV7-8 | CASSLEDGPGNTIYF
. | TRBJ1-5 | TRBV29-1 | CSVPGTDSNQPQHF
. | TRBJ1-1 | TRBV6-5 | CASSYSGRGTEAFF
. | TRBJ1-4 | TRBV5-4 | CATGAKTGGTRTNEKLFF
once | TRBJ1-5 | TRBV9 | CASSVDGETLNQPQHF
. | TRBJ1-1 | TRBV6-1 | CASSEGLHEAFF
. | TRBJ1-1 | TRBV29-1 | CSVYLGQAFGTEAFF
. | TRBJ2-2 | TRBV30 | CAWSPPSGELFF
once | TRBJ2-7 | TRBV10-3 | CAITDGRPYEQYF